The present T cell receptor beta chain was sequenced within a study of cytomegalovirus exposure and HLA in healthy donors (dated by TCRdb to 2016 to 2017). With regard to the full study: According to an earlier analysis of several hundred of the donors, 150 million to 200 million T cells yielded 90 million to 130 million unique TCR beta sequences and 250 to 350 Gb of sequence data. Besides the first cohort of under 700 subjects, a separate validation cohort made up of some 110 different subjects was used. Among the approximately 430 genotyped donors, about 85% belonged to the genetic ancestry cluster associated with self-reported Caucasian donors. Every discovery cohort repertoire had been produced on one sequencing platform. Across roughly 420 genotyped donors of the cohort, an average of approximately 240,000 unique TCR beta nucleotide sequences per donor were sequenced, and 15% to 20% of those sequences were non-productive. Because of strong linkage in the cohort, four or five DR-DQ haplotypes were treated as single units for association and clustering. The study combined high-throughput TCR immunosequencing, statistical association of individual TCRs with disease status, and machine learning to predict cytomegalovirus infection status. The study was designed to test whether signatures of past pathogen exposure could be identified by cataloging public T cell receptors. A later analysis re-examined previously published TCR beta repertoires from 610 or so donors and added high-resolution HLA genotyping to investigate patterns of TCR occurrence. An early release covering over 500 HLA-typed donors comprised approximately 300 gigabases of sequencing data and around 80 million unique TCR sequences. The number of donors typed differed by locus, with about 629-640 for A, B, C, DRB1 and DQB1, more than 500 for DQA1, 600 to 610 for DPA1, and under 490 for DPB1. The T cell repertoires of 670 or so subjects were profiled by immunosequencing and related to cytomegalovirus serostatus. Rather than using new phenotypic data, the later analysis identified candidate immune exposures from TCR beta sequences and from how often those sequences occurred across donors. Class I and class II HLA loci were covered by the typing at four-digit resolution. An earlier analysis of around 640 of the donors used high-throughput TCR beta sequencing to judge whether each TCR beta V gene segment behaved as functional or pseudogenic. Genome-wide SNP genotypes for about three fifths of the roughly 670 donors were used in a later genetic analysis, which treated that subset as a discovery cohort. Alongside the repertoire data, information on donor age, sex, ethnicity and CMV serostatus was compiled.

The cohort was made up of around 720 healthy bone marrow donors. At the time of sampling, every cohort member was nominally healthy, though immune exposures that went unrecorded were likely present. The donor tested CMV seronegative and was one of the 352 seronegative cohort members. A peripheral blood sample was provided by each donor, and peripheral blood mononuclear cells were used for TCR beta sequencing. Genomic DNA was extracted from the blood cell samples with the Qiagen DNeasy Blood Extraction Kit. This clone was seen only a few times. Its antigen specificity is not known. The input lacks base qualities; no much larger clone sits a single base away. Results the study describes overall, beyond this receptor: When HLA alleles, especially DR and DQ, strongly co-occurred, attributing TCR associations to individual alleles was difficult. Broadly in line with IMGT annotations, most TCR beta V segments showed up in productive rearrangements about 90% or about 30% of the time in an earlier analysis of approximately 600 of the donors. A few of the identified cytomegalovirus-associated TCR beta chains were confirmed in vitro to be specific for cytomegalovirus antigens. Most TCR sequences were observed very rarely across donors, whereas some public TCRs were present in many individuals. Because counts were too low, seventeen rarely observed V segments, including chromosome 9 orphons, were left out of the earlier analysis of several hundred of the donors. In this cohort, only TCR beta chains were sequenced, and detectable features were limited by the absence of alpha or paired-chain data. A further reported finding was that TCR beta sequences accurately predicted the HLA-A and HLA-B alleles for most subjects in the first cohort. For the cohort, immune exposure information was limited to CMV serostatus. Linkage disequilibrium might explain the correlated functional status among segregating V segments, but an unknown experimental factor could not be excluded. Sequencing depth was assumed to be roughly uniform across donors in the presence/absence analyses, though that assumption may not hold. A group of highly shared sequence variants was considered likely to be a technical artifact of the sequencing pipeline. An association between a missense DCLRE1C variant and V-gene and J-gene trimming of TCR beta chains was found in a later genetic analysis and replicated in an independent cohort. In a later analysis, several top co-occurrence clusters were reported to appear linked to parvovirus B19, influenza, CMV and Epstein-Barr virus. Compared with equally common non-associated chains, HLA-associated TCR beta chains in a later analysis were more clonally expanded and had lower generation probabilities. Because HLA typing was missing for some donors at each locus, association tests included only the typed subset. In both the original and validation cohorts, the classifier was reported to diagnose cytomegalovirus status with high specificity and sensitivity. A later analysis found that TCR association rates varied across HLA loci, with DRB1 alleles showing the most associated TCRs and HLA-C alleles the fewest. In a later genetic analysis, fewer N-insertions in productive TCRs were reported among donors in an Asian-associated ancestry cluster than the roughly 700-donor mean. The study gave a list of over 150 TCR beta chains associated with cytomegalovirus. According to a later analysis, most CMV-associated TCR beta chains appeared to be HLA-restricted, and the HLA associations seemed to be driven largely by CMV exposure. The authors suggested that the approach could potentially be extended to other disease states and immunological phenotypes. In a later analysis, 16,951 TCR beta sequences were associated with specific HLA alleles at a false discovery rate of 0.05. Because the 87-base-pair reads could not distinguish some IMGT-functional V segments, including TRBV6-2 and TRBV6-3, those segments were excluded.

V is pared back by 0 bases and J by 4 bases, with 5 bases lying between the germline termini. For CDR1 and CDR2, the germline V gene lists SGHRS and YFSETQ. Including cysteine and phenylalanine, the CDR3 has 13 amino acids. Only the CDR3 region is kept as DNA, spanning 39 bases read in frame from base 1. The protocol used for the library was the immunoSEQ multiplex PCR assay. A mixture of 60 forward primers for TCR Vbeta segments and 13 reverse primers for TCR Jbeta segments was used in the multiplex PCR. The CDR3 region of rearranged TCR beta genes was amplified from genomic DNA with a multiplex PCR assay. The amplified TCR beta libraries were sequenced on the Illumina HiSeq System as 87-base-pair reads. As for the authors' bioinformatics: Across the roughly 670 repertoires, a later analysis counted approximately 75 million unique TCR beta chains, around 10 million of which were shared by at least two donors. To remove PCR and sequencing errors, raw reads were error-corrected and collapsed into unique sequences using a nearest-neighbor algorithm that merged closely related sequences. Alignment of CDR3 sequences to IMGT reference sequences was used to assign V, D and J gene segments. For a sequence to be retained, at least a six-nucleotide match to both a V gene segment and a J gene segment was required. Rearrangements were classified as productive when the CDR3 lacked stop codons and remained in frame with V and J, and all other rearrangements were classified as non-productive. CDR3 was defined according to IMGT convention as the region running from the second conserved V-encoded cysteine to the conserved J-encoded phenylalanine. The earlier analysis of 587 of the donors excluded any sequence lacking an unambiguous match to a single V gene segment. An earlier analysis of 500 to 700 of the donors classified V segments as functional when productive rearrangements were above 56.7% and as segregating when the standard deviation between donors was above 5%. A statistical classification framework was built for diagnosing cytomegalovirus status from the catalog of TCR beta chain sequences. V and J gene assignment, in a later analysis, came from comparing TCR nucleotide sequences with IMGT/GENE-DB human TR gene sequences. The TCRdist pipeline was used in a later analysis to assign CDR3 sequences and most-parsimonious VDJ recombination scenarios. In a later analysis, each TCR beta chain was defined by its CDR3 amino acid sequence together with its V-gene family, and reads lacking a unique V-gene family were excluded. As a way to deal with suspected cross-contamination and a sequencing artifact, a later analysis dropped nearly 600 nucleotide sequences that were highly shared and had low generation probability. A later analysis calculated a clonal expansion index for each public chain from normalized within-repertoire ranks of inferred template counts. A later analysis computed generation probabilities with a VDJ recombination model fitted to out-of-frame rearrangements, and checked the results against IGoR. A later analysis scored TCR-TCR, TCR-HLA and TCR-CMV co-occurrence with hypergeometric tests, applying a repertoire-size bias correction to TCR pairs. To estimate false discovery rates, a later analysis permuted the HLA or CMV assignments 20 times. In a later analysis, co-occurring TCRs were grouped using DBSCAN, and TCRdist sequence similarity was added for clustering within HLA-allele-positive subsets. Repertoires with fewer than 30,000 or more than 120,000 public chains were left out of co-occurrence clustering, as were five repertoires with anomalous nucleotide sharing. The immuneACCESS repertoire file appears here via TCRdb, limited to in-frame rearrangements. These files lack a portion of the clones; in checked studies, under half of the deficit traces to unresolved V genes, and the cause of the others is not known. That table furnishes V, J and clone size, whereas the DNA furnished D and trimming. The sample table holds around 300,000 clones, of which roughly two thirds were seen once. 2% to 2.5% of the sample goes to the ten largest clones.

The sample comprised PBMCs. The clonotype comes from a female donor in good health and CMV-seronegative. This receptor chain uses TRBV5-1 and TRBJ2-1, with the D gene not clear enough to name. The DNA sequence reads TGCGCCAGCAGCTTGGACGGGTACAATGAGCAGTTCTTC. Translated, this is CASSLDGYNEQFF. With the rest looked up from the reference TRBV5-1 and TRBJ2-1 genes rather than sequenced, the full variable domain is KAGVTQTPRYLIKTRGQQVTLSCSPISGHRSVSWYQQTPGQGLQFLFEYFSETQRNKGNFPGRFSGRQFSNSRSEMNVSTLELGDSALYLCASSLDGYNEQFFGPGTRLTVL.